This T cell receptor beta chain was observed in a study of cytomegalovirus exposure and HLA in healthy donors. Study at large: As an earlier analysis found, 150 million to 200 million T cells yielded about 120 million unique TCR beta sequences.

Primers included in the PCR were 60 Vbeta and 13 Jbeta primers. Sequenced by immunoSEQ multiplex PCR; TCRdb stores in-frame clones only, minus some. This table has 160,000 or so clones, around 77% appearing once. A note on this clone: Its target is unknown.

Overall study results and limits: Cytomegalovirus-associated TCR beta chains were listed, numbering 150 to 200.

The V gene's germline CDR1 is SGHRS and CDR2 YFSETQ. Between the trimmed V and J ends, which lost 0 bases and 1 base, there was a span of 12 bases. The CDR3 sequence is 16 residues long. V is TRBV5-1 and J is TRBJ2-3; D might be TRBD2 (6 bases). The specimen was PBMCs. The origin of this receptor is a man in his fifties or sixties in good health and CMV-seronegative. The CDR3 sequence: CASSLEGREGTDTQYF. In nucleotides, the CDR3 is TGCGCCAGCAGCTTGGAGGGCAGGGAGGGCACAGATACGCAGTATTTT.